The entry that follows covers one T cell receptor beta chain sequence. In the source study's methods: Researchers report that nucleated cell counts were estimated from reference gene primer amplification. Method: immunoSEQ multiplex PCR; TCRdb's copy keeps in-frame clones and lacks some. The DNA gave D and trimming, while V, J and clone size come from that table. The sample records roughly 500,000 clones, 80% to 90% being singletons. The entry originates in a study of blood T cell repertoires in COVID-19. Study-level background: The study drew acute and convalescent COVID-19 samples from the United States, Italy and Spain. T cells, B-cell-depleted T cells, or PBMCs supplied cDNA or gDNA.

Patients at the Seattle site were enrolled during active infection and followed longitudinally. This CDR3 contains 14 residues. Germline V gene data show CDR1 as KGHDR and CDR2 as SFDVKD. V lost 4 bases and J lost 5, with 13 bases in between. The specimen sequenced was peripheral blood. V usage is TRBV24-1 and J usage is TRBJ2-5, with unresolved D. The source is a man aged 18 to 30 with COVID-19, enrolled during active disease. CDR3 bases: TGTGCCACCAGTGACGAGACTGTCCGGGAGACCCAGTACTTC. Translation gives CATSDETVRETQYF.